One sample yielded the 8 T cell receptor beta chains listed below, sequenced in a study of monozygotic twins with inflammatory bowel disease (dated by TCRdb to the late 2010s). Library creation used 5' RACE. Sequencing took place on an Illumina HiSeq 2500. TCRdb reprocessed the sequencing reads and holds a single record per CDR3 protein sequence, with no DNA. This specimen's table enumerates 440,000 or so distinct CDR3 sequences. The ten largest account for approximately 2.3% of the sample. Sample: blood. These receptors were taken from a human donor with ulcerative colitis or Crohn's disease, or a healthy co-twin of an affected twin (not recorded which).

This chain uses TRBV6-5 with TRBJ2-7. The CDR3 extends over 16 amino acids. Germline CDR1 MNHEY, CDR2 SVGAGI. CDR3 loop: CASSSQSQFLSYEQYF.

The chain carries TRBV5-1 and TRBJ2-2; the D call of TRBD1 rests on TCRdb alone, since no DNA is present to check it. In germline, CDR1 is SGHRS, CDR2 YFSETQ. CDR3 length equals 13 residues. CDR3 amino acids: CASSRGVAGELFF.

V gene TRBV5-1 combines with J gene TRBJ2-7; TCRdb picks TRBD1, but there is no DNA to check that call. CDR3 size: 15 residues. The V gene's germline CDR1 is SGHRS and CDR2 YFSETQ. The CDR3 loop reads CASSLDGLGAYEQYF.

By frequency, this clonotype registers medium-sized. The J gene is TRBJ1-6, the V gene TRBV20-1; the D call of TRBD1 rests on TCRdb alone, since no DNA is present to check it. CDR3 length equals 16 residues. CDR1 and CDR2 (germline): DFQATT, SNEGSKA (reference sequence). This chain's CDR3 is CSARDIPGQYNSPLHF.

The gene calls are TRBV5-1 and TRBJ2-1; TCRdb lists TRBD1, though no DNA is available to test this call. The CDR3 loop spans 15 amino acids. CDR1 is SGHRS and CDR2 is YFSETQ in the germline V gene. CDR3 sequence reads: CASSRGGDRANEQFF.

The chain joins TRBV4-3 to TRBJ2-1. The CDR3 has 14 residues. The germline V gene encodes CDR1 LGHNA and CDR2 YSLEER. The CDR3 region is CASSQDIAESRQFF.

The J gene is TRBJ2-7, the V gene TRBV7-6; without DNA, the TCRdb call of TRBD1 cannot be checked. This CDR3 contains 15 residues. Germline V gene lookup returns CDR1 SGHVS and CDR2 FNYEAQ. The CDR3 loop is CASSLVGGSFYEQYF.

The V call is TRBV7-8, the J call TRBJ2-3; checking the TCRdb D call of TRBD2 is not possible without DNA. The CDR3 totals 15 residues. Looked up from germline, CDR1 is SGHVS and CDR2 is FQNEAQ. This CDR3 reads CASSLDGRAKDTQYF.